This entry lists 26 T cell receptor beta chains sequenced from one sample in a study of blood T cell repertoires in COVID-19. Assay used: immunoSEQ multiplex PCR; TCRdb lists only in-frame clones, some missing. This sample has fewer than 500,000 clones, with roughly 77% found just once. The sequenced sample was peripheral blood. These receptors originate from a human donor with acute or convalescent COVID-19. The donor label of this sample is uncertain.

The chain links TRBV5-1 to TRBJ1-2; 9 nucleotides align to TRBD1. Germline CDR1 and CDR2: SGHRS and YFSETQ. The CDR3 has 12 residues. V shed 4 bases, J shed 8 bases, and the junction held 3 bases outside the gene matches. The CDR3 protein is CASSIGTGGYTF. The CDR3 region has the DNA TGCGCCAGCAGCATAGGGACAGGGGGCTACACCTTC.

This chain uses TRBV6-5 with TRBJ1-2, with TRBD1 identical over 7 bases. This CDR3 is 14 amino acids long. Germline V lookup: CDR1 MNHEY, CDR2 SVGAGI. V shed 6 bases and J 7 bases; nucleotides not matched to a gene: 11. The CDR3 coding sequence is TGTGCCAGCAGGCAAGGAGGGGGCAGCTCTGGCTACACCTTC. Translated: CASRQGGGSSGYTF.

A single count supports this clone. J is TRBJ1-2 and V is TRBV29-1; TRBD1 agrees at 7 bases. The V gene's germline CDR1 is SQVTM and CDR2 ANQGSEA. With V trimmed by 3 bases and J by 0 bases, 4 bases remained unmatched. The CDR3 is 14 residues long. The DNA for the CDR3 is TGCAGCGTTGACAGGGGGAGGACTAACTATGGCTACACCTTC. This codes for CSVDRGRTNYGYTF.

This clone was counted only a few times. The chain joins TRBV10-3 to TRBJ1-2; D call uncertain. The CDR3 sequence is 13 residues long. Germline CDR1 is ENHRY and CDR2 is SYGVKD. V lost 6 bases, J lost 4 bases, and 12 bases lay in between. The CDR3 nucleotides are TGTGCCATCAGGGCAGATTTAACCTATGGCTACACCTTC. The encoded protein is CAIRADLTYGYTF.

Details on this clone: The same CDR3 also results from other DNA sequences found in this sample. The gene calls are TRBV12-3 or TRBV12-4 and TRBJ2-7; D gene unclear. The CDR3 consists of 13 residues. Trimming stripped 2 bases from V and 4 bases from J, with 9 bases between. The CDR3 loop reads CASSLPPLYEQYF. DNA for the CDR3: TGTGCCAGCAGTTTACCCCCTCTTTACGAGCAGTACTTC.

The chain has TRBV3-1 (or the pseudogene TRBV3-2) and TRBJ1-3; D gene uncertain. The germline V and J ends were trimmed by 8 bases and 2 bases, with 10 bases remaining between them. Germline CDR1 LGHDT, CDR2 YNNKEL (reference sequence). The CDR3 sequence is 13 residues long. In DNA form, the CDR3 reads TGTGCCAGCCGGGAGCAGCCTGGAAACACCATATATTTT. This encodes CASREQPGNTIYF.

The V gene is TRBV6-1, the J gene TRBJ1-6; a weak D match, TRBD1 (5 bases). Trimming removed 2 bases at V and 7 bases at J, with 12 bases between. The CDR3 length is 15 residues. The V gene's germline CDR1 is MNHNS and CDR2 SASEGT. CDR3 protein: CASSEIRQTNSPLHF. CDR3 DNA sequence: TGTGCCAGCAGTGAAATCCGACAGACAAATTCACCCCTCCACTTT.

This clone showed up just a few times. Other DNA sequences within the sample encode an identical CDR3. The chain couples TRBV18 to TRBJ1-1, with a weak D call TRBD1 (5 bases). V lost 4 bases, J lost 0 bases, and 9 bases lay in between. Germline CDR1 KGHSH, CDR2 LQKENI. The CDR3 extends over 14 amino acids. The CDR3 bases are TGTGCCAGCTCACTGGCAGGGATGAACACTGAAGCTTTCTTT. It encodes CASSLAGMNTEAFF.

This clone has a handful of counts. This chain connects TRBV19 to TRBJ1-5; D unclear. Trimming removed 3 bases at V and 3 bases at J, with 15 bases between. The CDR3 is 16 amino acids. Germline assignment: CDR1 LNHDA and CDR2 SQIVND (reference sequence). The CDR3 sequence: CASSIAAGRYNQPQHF. The CDR3 DNA reads as TGTGCCAGTAGTATTGCCGCGGGTCGGTACAATCAGCCCCAGCATTTT.

This clone was seen once. The CDR3 bases are TGTGCCACCGAGGGGCGGGGGTTGGCTTTCTTT. Translating it yields CATEGRGLAFF. This chain links TRBV21-1 with TRBJ1-1. TRBV21-1 is flagged as a pseudogene. This CDR3 contains 11 residues.

The rearrangement uses TRBV28 and TRBJ1-2; D not resolved. Germline loops: CDR1 MDHEN, CDR2 SYDVKM. The CDR3 loop spans 11 amino acids. Trimming removed 4 bases at V and 4 bases at J, with 4 bases between. The CDR3 sequence is CASSYGYGYTF. The CDR3 DNA reads as TGTGCCAGCAGTTACGGCTATGGCTACACCTTC.

The chain joins TRBV3-1 (or the pseudogene TRBV3-2) to TRBJ2-1, with 8 nucleotides matching TRBD1. The CDR3 length is 15 residues. Germline lookup yields CDR1 LGHDT and CDR2 YNNKEL (reference sequence). Trimming removed 2 bases from V and 7 bases from J; junction bases left unmatched: 7. The CDR3 is CASSQWQGAPNEQFF. The CDR3, as DNA: TGTGCCAGCAGCCAATGGCAGGGGGCGCCTAATGAGCAGTTCTTC.

The chain uses TRBV5-1 and TRBJ1-2; TRBD1 matches 8 bases. Looked up from germline, CDR1 is SGHRS and CDR2 is YFSETQ. The CDR3 is 14 amino acids. The V gene end was trimmed by 4 bases and the J gene end by 3 bases; junction bases not matched to a gene: 5. The CDR3 is CASSTGQADYGYTF. The DNA of the CDR3 is TGCGCCAGCAGCACGGGACAGGCAGACTATGGCTACACCTTC.

The rearrangement joins TRBV27 to TRBJ1-4, with 9 bases identical to TRBD1. V dropped 2 bases and J dropped 4; count of bases not matched to a gene: 5. Per the germline V gene, CDR1 is MNHEY and CDR2 is SMNVEV (reference sequence). The CDR3 runs to 16 residues. The CDR3 is CASSLIQGANNEKLFF. The CDR3 coding sequence is TGTGCCAGCAGTTTAATACAGGGGGCGAATAATGAAAAACTGTTTTTT.

This clone was seen once. V usage is TRBV5-1 and J usage is TRBJ2-3, with 9 bases fitting TRBD1. V shed 4 bases and J 4 bases; nucleotides not matched to a gene: 4. This CDR3 has 14 amino acids. Germline lookup yields CDR1 SGHRS and CDR2 YFSETQ. The CDR3 protein is CASSVDRGADTQYF. CDR3 coding DNA: TGCGCCAGCAGCGTGGACAGGGGCGCAGATACGCAGTATTTT.

This chain joins TRBV4-1 and TRBJ2-1; tentatively, D is TRBD1 (7 bases). Germline lookup yields CDR1 MGHRA and CDR2 YSYEKL. V lost 4 bases and J 7 bases, leaving 23 bases between the germline ends. The CDR3 is made up of 17 amino acids. CDR3 protein: CASSRHPRPGGTNEQFF. CDR3 coding DNA: TGCGCCAGCAGCCGCCATCCCAGGCCAGGGGGGACGAATGAGCAGTTCTTC.

The rearrangement links TRBV5-1 to TRBJ2-3, with 9 bases identical to TRBD2. Germline loops: CDR1 SGHRS, CDR2 YFSETQ. With 0 bases clipped from V and 5 bases from J, the junction kept 10 bases outside the gene matches. The CDR3 covers 17 residues. CDR3 protein: CASSLAFTSGLGDTQYF. CDR3 DNA: TGCGCCAGCAGCTTGGCGTTTACTAGCGGGTTGGGAGATACGCAGTATTTT.

The J gene is TRBJ1-5, the V gene TRBV30, with 7 bases matching TRBD1. The germline V gene has CDR1 GTSNPN and CDR2 SVGIG (reference sequence). The CDR3 totals 16 residues. The junction had 15 bases not matched to a gene; V was cut back by 6 bases and J by 4 bases. The CDR3 spells CACDTPGTEANQPQHF. The DNA of the CDR3 is TGTGCCTGTGATACCCCCGGGACAGAAGCAAATCAGCCCCAGCATTTT.

V usage is TRBV4-1 and J usage is TRBJ1-5; 10 bases are a match to TRBD1. The CDR3 spans 17 residues. Germline CDR1 and CDR2: MGHRA and YSYEKL. V lost 4 bases, J lost 4 bases, and 10 bases stayed unmatched. The CDR3: CASSPRQGARGNQPQHF. CDR3 nucleotides: TGCGCCAGCAGCCCGAGACAGGGGGCAAGGGGAAATCAGCCCCAGCATTTT.

This clone was seen once. This rearrangement joins TRBV5-1 to TRBJ1-3; a weak D match, TRBD1 (5 bases). Germline CDR1 reads SGHRS; CDR2 reads YFSETQ. The CDR3 totals 16 residues. V lost 1 base, J lost 0 bases, and 11 bases lay in between. The CDR3 here is CASSLLGGSSGNTIYF. CDR3 nucleotides: TGCGCCAGCAGCTTGCTGGGGGGGAGCTCTGGAAACACCATATATTTT.

In regard to this clone: The sample carries other DNA sequences with the same CDR3. The chain employs TRBV3-1 (or the pseudogene TRBV3-2) and TRBJ2-3, with a tentative D call TRBD2 (6 bases). This CDR3 spans 13 amino acids. Germline-derived CDR1 and CDR2 are LGHDT and YNNKEL (reference sequence). The V gene lost 3 bases and the J gene lost 4 bases, with 8 bases spanning the gap. CDR3 DNA: TGTGCCAGCAGCCAGCGGGGCCCAGATACGCAGTATTTT. This translates into CASSQRGPDTQYF.

The V gene is TRBV5-6, the J gene TRBJ1-1; 7 bases map to TRBD1. Germline trimming cut 0 bases from V and 2 bases from J; bases unmatched to any gene: 4. Germline V lookup: CDR1 SGHDT, CDR2 YYEEEE. CDR3 length: 15 amino acids. The CDR3, as DNA: TGTGCCAGCAGCTTGGCCCCAGGGGGAAACACTGAAGCTTTCTTT. Encoded protein: CASSLAPGGNTEAFF.

The chain couples TRBV15 to TRBJ2-1; D is unclear. The CDR3 is 13 residues long. Trimming shortened V by 6 bases and J by 5 bases, and 11 bases separated the two germline ends. Germline loops: CDR1 LNHNV, CDR2 YYDKDF (reference sequence). As DNA, the CDR3 is TGTGCCACCAGGCAGAGCGCTCACAATGAGCAGTTCTTC. Protein sequence: CATRQSAHNEQFF.

This clone turned up a few times. The chain couples TRBV5-1 to TRBJ2-7, with TRBD1 matching over 7 bases. Trimming removed 0 bases from V and 5 bases from J; junction bases left unmatched: 5. Germline V gives CDR1 SGHRS, CDR2 YFSETQ. The CDR3 loop spans 14 amino acids. The CDR3 region is CASSLVGQSHEQYF. Written as DNA, the CDR3 is TGCGCCAGCAGCTTGGTGGGACAGTCCCACGAGCAGTACTTC.

This chain joins TRBV29-1 and TRBJ2-1, with D tentatively TRBD1 (5 bases). Trimming took off 5 bases at V and 0 bases at J, with 14 bases between the two ends. The CDR3 sequence is 15 residues long. Germline V gene lookup returns CDR1 SQVTM and CDR2 ANQGSEA. The CDR3 bases are TGCAGCGTTATCCCCCACAGGAGCTCCTACAATGAGCAGTTCTTC. This gives the protein CSVIPHRSSYNEQFF.

The chain recombines TRBV30 with TRBJ1-1; D may be TRBD1 (5 bases). Germline V gene sequence: CDR1 GTSNPN, CDR2 SVGIG (reference sequence). The CDR3 has 12 amino acids. With 3 bases removed from V and 4 bases from J, the gap between germline ends came to 9 bases. This CDR3 is CAWRRGITEAFF. CDR3 bases: TGTGCCTGGAGGCGGGGGATCACTGAAGCTTTCTTT.